The 25 T cell receptor beta chains below were found in one sample sequenced in a study of blood T cells in healthy people across ages. Next came a second PCR, run for about 7 to 12 cycles, which used a sample-barcoded 5' primer along with a J-beta primer mix. MiXCR, run by TCRdb on the 5' RACE reads, gives a single entry per CDR3 protein. The sample lists about 560,000 distinct CDR3 sequences, around 27% occurring once. This sample was shared with a second study, whose subject was T cells of mothers and their children.

Specimen: blood. The receptors were gathered from a boy aged 2 to 9 in good health.

This clonotype occurred a few times. One junction end disagrees with the germline gene, perhaps due to a read error. The V call is TRBV20-1, the J call TRBJ1-4; 8 nucleotides align to TRBD1. The CDR3 contains 17 residues. Germline CDR1 and CDR2: DFQATT and SNEGSKA (reference sequence). CDR3 region: CSASSSDRAGTSEKLFF. The DNA of the CDR3 is TGCAGTGCTAGCAGCTCGGACAGGGCTGGAACTAGTGAAAAACTGTTTTTT.

This chain links TRBV10-3 with TRBJ2-5; no clear D. Trimming took off 4 bases at V and 4 bases at J, with 22 bases between the two ends. Per the germline V gene, CDR1 is ENHRY and CDR2 is SYGVKD. This CDR3 is 17 amino acids long. The CDR3 DNA sequence: TGTGCCATCAGTGTGGCTGGGTCCCCGACTTCTCCAGAGACCCAGTACTTC. This gives the protein CAISVAGSPTSPETQYF.

This clonotype was picked up a small number of times. At one end the junction does not follow the germline gene, possibly because of a read error. The CDR3 DNA is TGTGCCAGCAGCCCGACAGAGAACGCTGAAGCTTTCTTT. It codes for CASSPTENAEAFF. The chain employs TRBV7-9 and TRBJ1-1, with D tentatively TRBD1 (5 bases). The CDR3 is made up of 13 amino acids. Germline CDR1 and CDR2: SEHNR and FQNEAQ (reference sequence). The whole variable domain, filled in from reference TRBV7-9 and TRBJ1-1, reads DTGVSQNPRHKITKRGQNVTFRCDPISEHNRLYWYRQTLGQGPEFLTYFQNEAQLEKSRLLSDRFSAERPKGSFSTLEIQRTEQGDSAMYLCASSPTENAEAFFGQGTRLTVV.

This clonotype was seen a handful of times. CDR3 in amino acids: CASGLRNYSGNTIYF. For the CDR3, the DNA is TGTGCTAGTGGTCTCCGTAACTACTCTGGAAACACCATATATTTT. The V gene is TRBV12-5, the J gene TRBJ1-3, with D unclear. Germline CDR1 is LGHNT and CDR2 is FRNRAP. The CDR3 runs to 15 residues. The ends were cut back, 5 bases at V and 0 bases at J, with 11 bases in the middle.

The V and J genes are TRBV11-3 and TRBJ2-3; D ambiguous. Germline V gives CDR1 SGHNT, CDR2 YENEEA. V was shortened by 5 bases and J by 4 bases, with 10 bases between the two germline ends. This CDR3 is built from 13 residues. CDR3 sequence: CASSAHRADTQYF. The CDR3 nucleotides are TGTGCCAGCAGCGCTCATAGGGCAGATACGCAGTATTTT.

The rearrangement joins TRBV7-9 to TRBJ2-2; possibly TRBD1 for D (6 bases). V dropped 7 bases and J dropped 6 bases, with 12 bases sitting between them. This CDR3 is built from 13 residues. The V gene's germline CDR1 is SEHNR and CDR2 FQNEAQ (reference sequence). The CDR3 reads CASTPTGPGELFF. CDR3 DNA: TGTGCCAGCACACCCACAGGGCCCGGGGAGCTGTTTTTT.

This clonotype was seen repeatedly, ten times or more. The J gene is TRBJ2-6, the V gene TRBV5-1; no reliable D call. The CDR3 covers 12 residues. The V gene lost 5 bases and the J gene lost 2 bases, with 2 bases spanning the gap. Germline V gene lookup returns CDR1 SGHRS and CDR2 YFSETQ. The CDR3 region is CASRTGANVLTF. DNA of the CDR3: TGCGCCAGCAGGACTGGGGCCAACGTCCTGACTTTC.

The gene calls are TRBV7-9 and TRBJ2-1, with TRBD2 matching 7 bases. The germline V gene has CDR1 SEHNR and CDR2 FQNEAQ (reference sequence). The CDR3 runs to 14 residues. The V and J ends lost 5 bases and 8 bases, in that order; junction bases with no gene match: 9. The CDR3 DNA reads TGTGCCAGCAGCCAGGCCAGCGGGATCCATGAGCAGTTCTTC. It specifies CASSQASGIHEQFF.

J is TRBJ2-7 and V is TRBV25-1; 9 bases fit TRBD1. This CDR3 region has 15 residues. Germline assignment: CDR1 MGHDK and CDR2 SYGVNS. With 5 bases clipped from V and 2 bases from J, the junction kept 7 bases outside the gene matches. DNA of the CDR3: TGTGCCAGCAGTCCCGGGACAGGGAGTACCTACGAGCAGTACTTC. It yields the protein CASSPGTGSTYEQYF.

The chain couples TRBV12-5 to TRBJ1-2; 7 positions match TRBD1. The CDR3 contains 16 residues. In germline, CDR1 is LGHNT, CDR2 FRNRAP. The junction had 8 bases not matched to a gene; V was cut back by 0 bases and J by 4 bases. The chain's CDR3 is CASGLVLRDSTYGYTF. CDR3 nucleotides: TGTGCTAGTGGTTTGGTACTCCGGGACAGTACCTATGGCTACACCTTC. Using reference TRBV12-5 and TRBJ1-2 for the parts outside the CDR3, the full variable domain is DARVTQTPRHKVTEMGQEVTMRCQPILGHNTVFWYRQTMMQGLELLAYFRNRAPLDDSGMPKDRFSAEMPDATLATLKIQPSEPRDSAVYFCASGLVLRDSTYGYTFGSGTRLTVV.

This clonotype turned up a few times. The gene calls are TRBV7-9 and TRBJ2-5; D not certain. The CDR3 is 15 amino acids. Trimming stripped 5 bases from V and 5 bases from J, with 18 bases between. Germline values: CDR1 SEHNR, CDR2 FQNEAQ (reference sequence). As DNA, the CDR3 is TGTGCCAGCAGCCCCCCAAGCCCCTCAAGGGAGACCCAGTACTTC. Encoded protein: CASSPPSPSRETQYF.

This chain joins TRBV11-2 and TRBJ1-1, with D perhaps TRBD1 (6 bases). Germline V gene lookup returns CDR1 SGHAT and CDR2 FQNNGV. Between the trimmed V and J ends, which lost 0 bases and 4 bases, there was a span of 12 bases. This CDR3 region has 15 residues. The CDR3 loop is CASSLEWGRGTEAFF. DNA for the CDR3: TGTGCCAGCAGCTTAGAATGGGGGCGGGGCACTGAAGCTTTCTTT.

About this clonotype: The junction and the germline gene differ at one end; a read error may be behind it. V and J are TRBV20-1 and TRBJ2-2; no clear D. This CDR3 is 12 amino acids long. The germline gives CDR1 DFQATT, CDR2 SNEGSKA (reference sequence). CDR3 sequence reads: CSVKKGTRELFF. The CDR3 region has the DNA TGCAGTGTCAAAAAGGGCACCAGGGAGCTGTTTTTT.

V is TRBV7-2 and J is TRBJ2-5, with D possibly being TRBD1 or TRBD2 (6 bases each). Germline lookup yields CDR1 SGHTA and CDR2 FQGNSA. The CDR3 sequence is 15 residues long. V shed 1 base and J shed 4 bases, with 13 bases lying between them. CDR3 region: CASSLGHRGRETQYF. Written as DNA, the CDR3 is TGTGCCAGCAGCTTAGGTCATCGGGGGCGAGAGACCCAGTACTTC.

This clonotype showed up just once. One junction end disagrees with the germline gene, perhaps due to a read error. As DNA, the CDR3 is TGCGCCAGCAGCTTGGAGGGGGCGCGTAGAAGTGGCTACCCCTTC. Protein: CASSLEGARRSGYPF. V is TRBV5-1 and J is TRBJ1-2; TRBD1 matches at 7 bases. Per the germline V gene, CDR1 is SGHRS and CDR2 is YFSETQ. The CDR3 contains 15 residues.

This clonotype was detected many times. The chain couples TRBV12-3 or TRBV12-4 to TRBJ2-7, with D unclear. The V and J ends lost 3 bases and 4 bases respectively, with 19 bases between them. This CDR3 spans 16 amino acids. CDR3 coding DNA: TGTGCCAGCAGTTTTAGCCTGACCGGGTTGCGGTACGAGCAGTACTTC. Amino acids: CASSFSLTGLRYEQYF.

The chain is built from TRBV5-5 and TRBJ2-5, with TRBD1 matching 8 bases. The CDR3 is 15 residues long. With V trimmed by 3 bases and J by 7 bases, 11 bases remained unmatched. CDR1 SGHKS and CDR2 YYEKEE come from the germline V gene (reference sequence). The CDR3: CASSSQTGAGGTQYF. CDR3 DNA sequence: TGTGCCAGCAGCTCCCAGACAGGGGCCGGAGGGACCCAGTACTTC.

This clonotype was recorded many times. This chain connects TRBV20-1 to TRBJ2-7, with D maybe TRBD2 (6 bases). In germline, CDR1 is DFQATT, CDR2 SNEGSKA (reference sequence). There are 13 residues in the CDR3. The V end was cut by 2 bases, the J end by 2 bases, with 10 bases between. CDR3 coding DNA: TGCAGTGCTAGACGGACTACCACCTACGAGCAGTACTTC. Encoded protein: CSARRTTTYEQYF.

This chain links TRBV7-9 with TRBJ1-1; D unclear. The germline gives CDR1 SEHNR, CDR2 FQNEAQ (reference sequence). Trimming cost V 7 bases and J 1 base, with 4 bases left between them. The CDR3 is 11 residues long. The CDR3 DNA sequence: TGTGCCAGCACCCCGAACACTGAAGCTTTCTTT. This codes for CASTPNTEAFF.

This clonotype came up a few times. The gene calls are TRBV5-1 and TRBJ2-5; 10 positions match TRBD2. The CDR3 length is 15 residues. V trimming: 5 bases; J trimming: 0 bases; junction bases outside the gene matches: 4. CDR1 is SGHRS, CDR2 YFSETQ, per germline. CDR3 bases: TGCGCCAGCAGTTTTAGCGGGGGGTACCAAGAGACCCAGTACTTC. Translation: CASSFSGGYQETQYF.

This chain links TRBV5-1 with TRBJ2-3; possible D gene TRBD2, 6 bases. V dropped 5 bases and J dropped 2 bases, with 18 bases sitting between them. Germline assignment: CDR1 SGHRS and CDR2 YFSETQ. This CDR3 is built from 16 residues. The CDR3 region has the DNA TGCGCCAGCAGACGGCTCCCGGGGGATCTCACAGATACGCAGTATTTT. It codes for CASRRLPGDLTDTQYF. The whole variable domain, filled in from reference TRBV5-1 and TRBJ2-3, reads KAGVTQTPRYLIKTRGQQVTLSCSPISGHRSVSWYQQTPGQGLQFLFEYFSETQRNKGNFPGRFSGRQFSNSRSEMNVSTLELGDSALYLCASRRLPGDLTDTQYFGPGTRLTVL.

The rearrangement joins TRBV2 to TRBJ2-5; TRBD1 matches 7 bases. The DNA end lines up better with TRBJ2-7; the J call may be wrong. The CDR3 runs 16 residues. Germline lookup yields CDR1 SNHLY and CDR2 FYNNEI. CDR3 in amino acids: CASRDSLRGQSYEQYF. The DNA for the CDR3 is TGTGCCAGCAGGGATAGTTTACGGGGACAGTCCTACGAGCAGTACTTC.

J is TRBJ2-7 and V is TRBV11-2; TRBD1 agrees at 10 bases. V shed 3 bases, J shed 6 bases, and the junction held 8 bases outside the gene matches. Germline CDR1 is SGHAT and CDR2 is FQNNGV. The CDR3 is 15 amino acids. The DNA for the CDR3 is TGTGCCAGCAGCTTCCCCGGGACAGGGGATCCCGAGCAGTACTTC. The encoded protein is CASSFPGTGDPEQYF.

This clonotype was found a few times. This rearrangement joins TRBV6-5 to TRBJ1-5; D might be TRBD1 (6 bases). The germline V gene has CDR1 MNHEY and CDR2 SVGAGI. CDR3 length: 15 residues. Trimming took 6 bases from V and 4 from J, leaving 16 bases between them. CDR3 amino acids: CASSPQDRGNQPQHF. CDR3 in DNA: TGTGCCAGCAGCCCACAGGACAGAGGGAATCAGCCCCAGCATTTT.

This clonotype was detected a few times. The genes are TRBV11-2 and TRBJ2-1; D might be TRBD2 (5 bases). The germline CDR1 and CDR2 sequences are SGHAT and FQNNGV. The CDR3 consists of 15 residues. Between the trimmed V and J ends, which lost 5 bases and 4 bases, there was a span of 15 bases. CDR3: CASSVPPGTYNEQFF. CDR3 coding DNA: TGTGCCAGCAGCGTCCCGCCGGGAACGTACAATGAGCAGTTCTTC.